The T cell receptor beta chain under discussion was sequenced for a study of cytomegalovirus exposure and HLA in healthy donors. Amplification used 60 Vbeta primers and 13 Jbeta primers. Original processing notes: There were around 77 million unique TCR beta chains by a later count, and approximately 11 million of them were shared. Profiling relied on immunoSEQ multiplex PCR, and the TCRdb table lists in-frame clones only, not all of them. V, J and clone size were drawn from that table, and D and trimming were deduced from the DNA. The profile shows fewer than 200,000 clones, 70% to 90% of them singletons. The clonotype originates from a man aged 25-45 years in good health and CMV-seropositive. The sample taken for sequencing was PBMCs.

The CDR3 loop reads CASSYVQGKAQFF. The CDR3 DNA reads as TGTGCCAGCAGTTACGTACAGGGGAAGGCGCAGTTCTTC. The chain joins TRBV6-5 to TRBJ2-1, with 7 bases fitting TRBD1. With V trimmed by 2 bases and J by 12 bases, 7 bases remained unmatched. The germline V gene encodes CDR1 MNHEY and CDR2 SVGAGI. The CDR3 sequence is 13 residues long.